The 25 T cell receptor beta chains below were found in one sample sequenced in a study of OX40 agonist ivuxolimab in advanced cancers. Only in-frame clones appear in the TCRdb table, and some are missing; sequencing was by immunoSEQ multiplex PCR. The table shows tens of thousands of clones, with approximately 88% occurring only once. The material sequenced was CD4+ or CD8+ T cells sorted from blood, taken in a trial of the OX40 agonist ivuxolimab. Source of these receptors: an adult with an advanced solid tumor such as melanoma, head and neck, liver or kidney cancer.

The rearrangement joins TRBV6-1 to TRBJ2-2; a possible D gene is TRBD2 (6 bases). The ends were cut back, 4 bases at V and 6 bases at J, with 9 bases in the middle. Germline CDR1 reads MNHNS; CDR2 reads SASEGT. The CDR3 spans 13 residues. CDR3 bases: TGTGCCAGCAGTGCGGGGGAGGCCGGGGAGCTGTTTTTT. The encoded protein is CASSAGEAGELFF.

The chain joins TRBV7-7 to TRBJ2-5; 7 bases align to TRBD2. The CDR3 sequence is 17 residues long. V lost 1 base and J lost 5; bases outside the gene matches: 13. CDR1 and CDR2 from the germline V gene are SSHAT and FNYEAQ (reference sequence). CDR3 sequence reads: CASSLEVGTIPFETQYF. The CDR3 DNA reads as TGTGCCAGCAGCTTAGAGGTCGGGACTATTCCTTTTGAGACCCAGTACTTC.

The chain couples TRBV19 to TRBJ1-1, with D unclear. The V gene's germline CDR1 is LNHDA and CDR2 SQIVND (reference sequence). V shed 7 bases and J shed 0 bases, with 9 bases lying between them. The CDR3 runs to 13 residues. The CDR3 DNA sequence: TGTGCCAGTACAGGCTCCATGAACACTGAAGCTTTCTTT. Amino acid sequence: CASTGSMNTEAFF.

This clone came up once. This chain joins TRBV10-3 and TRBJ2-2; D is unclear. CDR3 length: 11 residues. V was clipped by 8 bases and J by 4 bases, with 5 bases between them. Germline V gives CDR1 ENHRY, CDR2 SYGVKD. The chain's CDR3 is CAILGTGELFF. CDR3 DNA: TGTGCCATCTTGGGCACCGGGGAGCTGTTTTTT.

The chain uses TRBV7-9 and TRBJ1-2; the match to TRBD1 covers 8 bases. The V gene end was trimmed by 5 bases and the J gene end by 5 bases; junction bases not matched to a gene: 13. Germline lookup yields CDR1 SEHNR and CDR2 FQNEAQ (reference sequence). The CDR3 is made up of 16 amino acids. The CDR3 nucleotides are TGTGCCAGCAGCCGTAAGACCGGGACAGGATTTTATGGCTACACCTTC. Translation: CASSRKTGTGFYGYTF.

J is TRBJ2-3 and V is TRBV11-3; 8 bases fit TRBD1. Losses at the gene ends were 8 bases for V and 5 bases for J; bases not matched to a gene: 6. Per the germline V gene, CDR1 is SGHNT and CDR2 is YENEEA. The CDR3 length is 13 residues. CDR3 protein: CASGRGRGDTQYF. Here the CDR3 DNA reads TGTGCCAGCGGCAGGGGGCGAGGAGATACGCAGTATTTT.

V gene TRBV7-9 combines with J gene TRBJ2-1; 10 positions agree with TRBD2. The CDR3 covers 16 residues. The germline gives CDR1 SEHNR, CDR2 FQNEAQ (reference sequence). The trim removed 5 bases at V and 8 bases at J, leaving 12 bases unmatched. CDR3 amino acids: CASSPGGLAGADEQFF. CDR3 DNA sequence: TGTGCCAGCAGCCCAGGGGGGCTAGCGGGAGCTGATGAGCAGTTCTTC. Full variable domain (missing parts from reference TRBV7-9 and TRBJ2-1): DTGVSQNPRHKITKRGQNVTFRCDPISEHNRLYWYRQTLGQGPEFLTYFQNEAQLEKSRLLSDRFSAERPKGSFSTLEIQRTEQGDSAMYLCASSPGGLAGADEQFFGPGTRLTVL.

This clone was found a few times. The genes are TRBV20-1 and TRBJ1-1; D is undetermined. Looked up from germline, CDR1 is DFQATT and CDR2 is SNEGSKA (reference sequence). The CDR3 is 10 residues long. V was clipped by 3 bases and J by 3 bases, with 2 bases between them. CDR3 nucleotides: TGCAGTGCTAGTGACACTGAAGCTTTCTTT. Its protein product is CSASDTEAFF.

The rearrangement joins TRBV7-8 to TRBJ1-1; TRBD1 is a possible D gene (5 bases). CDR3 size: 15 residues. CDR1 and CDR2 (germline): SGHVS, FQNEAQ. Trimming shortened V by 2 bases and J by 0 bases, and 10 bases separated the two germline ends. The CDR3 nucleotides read TGTGCCAGCAGCTTATTGCGGGGGATGAACACTGAAGCTTTCTTT. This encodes CASSLLRGMNTEAFF.

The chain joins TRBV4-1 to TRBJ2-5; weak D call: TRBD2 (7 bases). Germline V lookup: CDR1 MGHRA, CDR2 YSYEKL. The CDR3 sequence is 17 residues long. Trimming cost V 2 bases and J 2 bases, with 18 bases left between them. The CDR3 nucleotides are TGCGCCAGCAGCCAAAAGTTAGGGGGGGGCAGACAAGAGACCCAGTACTTC. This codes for CASSQKLGGGRQETQYF.

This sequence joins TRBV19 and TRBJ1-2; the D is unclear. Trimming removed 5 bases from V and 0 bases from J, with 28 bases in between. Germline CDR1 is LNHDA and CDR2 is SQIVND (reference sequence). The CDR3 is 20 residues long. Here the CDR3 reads CASSLRAGVALPYPNYGYTF. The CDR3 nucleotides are TGTGCCAGTAGTCTCCGGGCCGGGGTTGCACTACCCTACCCTAACTATGGCTACACCTTC.

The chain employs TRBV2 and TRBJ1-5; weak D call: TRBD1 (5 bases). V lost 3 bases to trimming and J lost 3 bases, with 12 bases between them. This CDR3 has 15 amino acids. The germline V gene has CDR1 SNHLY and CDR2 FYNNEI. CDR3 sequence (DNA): TGTGCCAGCAGTGAGTCAGGGAGGGACAATCAGCCCCAGCATTTT. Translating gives CASSESGRDNQPQHF.

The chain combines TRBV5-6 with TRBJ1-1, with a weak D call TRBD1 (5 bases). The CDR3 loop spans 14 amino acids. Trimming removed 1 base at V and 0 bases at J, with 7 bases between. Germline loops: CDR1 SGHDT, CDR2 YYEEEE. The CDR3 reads CASSLRQLNTEAFF. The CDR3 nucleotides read TGTGCCAGCAGCTTGCGACAGCTGAACACTGAAGCTTTCTTT.

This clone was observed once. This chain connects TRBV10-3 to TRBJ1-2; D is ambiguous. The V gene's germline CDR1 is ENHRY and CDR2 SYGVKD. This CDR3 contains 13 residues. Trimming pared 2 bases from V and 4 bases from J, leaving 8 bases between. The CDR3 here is CAISEGTGYGYTF. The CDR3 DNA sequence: TGTGCCATCAGTGAGGGTACTGGCTATGGCTACACCTTC.

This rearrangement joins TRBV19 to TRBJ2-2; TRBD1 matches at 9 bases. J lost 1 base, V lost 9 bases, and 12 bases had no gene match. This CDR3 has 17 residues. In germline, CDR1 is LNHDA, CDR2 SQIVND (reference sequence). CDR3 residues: CASRDREAFGNTGELFF. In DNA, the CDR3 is TGTGCCAGCAGGGACAGGGAAGCGTTCGGGAACACCGGGGAGCTGTTTTTT.

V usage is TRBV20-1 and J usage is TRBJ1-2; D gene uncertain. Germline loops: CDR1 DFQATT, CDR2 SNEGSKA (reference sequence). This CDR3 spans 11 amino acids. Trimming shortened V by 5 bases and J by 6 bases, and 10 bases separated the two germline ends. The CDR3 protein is CSASTDHGYTF. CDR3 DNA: TGCAGTGCTTCGACCGACCATGGCTACACCTTC.

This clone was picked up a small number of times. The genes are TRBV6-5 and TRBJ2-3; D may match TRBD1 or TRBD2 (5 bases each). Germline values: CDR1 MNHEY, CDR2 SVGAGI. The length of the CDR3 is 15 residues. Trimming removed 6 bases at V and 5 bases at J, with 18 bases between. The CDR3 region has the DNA TGTGCCAGCAGCAAGCCCGGGGCTGGCATAGATACGCAGTATTTT. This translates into CASSKPGAGIDTQYF.

Here the CDR3 reads CATSNLLEGIYGYTF. For the CDR3, the DNA is TGTGCCACCAGCAACCTCCTCGAGGGGATTTATGGCTACACCTTC. The chain is built from TRBV15 and TRBJ1-2; the D gene is possibly TRBD1 (5 bases). Germline lookup yields CDR1 LNHNV and CDR2 YYDKDF (reference sequence). Trimming left V 4 bases short and J 5 bases short, with 17 bases between. This CDR3 spans 15 amino acids. The full variable domain, its missing parts supplied by reference TRBV15 and TRBJ1-2, is DAMVIQNPRYQVTQFGKPVTLSCSQTLNHNVMYWYQQKSSQAPKLLFHYYDKDFNNEADTPDNFQSRRPNTSFCFLDIRSPGLGDTAMYLCATSNLLEGIYGYTFGSGTRLTVV.

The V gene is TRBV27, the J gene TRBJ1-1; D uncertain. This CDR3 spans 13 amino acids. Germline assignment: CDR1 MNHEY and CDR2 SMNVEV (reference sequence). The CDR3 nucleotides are TGTGCGAGCGGCGCCAGTCAAAACACTGAAGCTTTCTTT. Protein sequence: CASGASQNTEAFF.

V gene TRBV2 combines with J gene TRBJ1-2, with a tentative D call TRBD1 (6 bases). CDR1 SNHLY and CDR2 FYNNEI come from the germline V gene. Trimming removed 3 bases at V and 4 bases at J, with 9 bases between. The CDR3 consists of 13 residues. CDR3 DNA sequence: TGTGCCAGCAGTGACGGACAGCTCTATGGCTACACCTTC. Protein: CASSDGQLYGYTF.

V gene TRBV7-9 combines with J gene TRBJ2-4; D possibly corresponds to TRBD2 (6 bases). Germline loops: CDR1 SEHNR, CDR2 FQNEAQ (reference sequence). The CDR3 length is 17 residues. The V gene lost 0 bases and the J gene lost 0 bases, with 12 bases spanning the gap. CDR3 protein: CASSLASAGLAKNIQYF. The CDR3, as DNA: TGTGCCAGCAGCTTAGCAAGCGCGGGGCTAGCCAAAAACATTCAGTACTTC.

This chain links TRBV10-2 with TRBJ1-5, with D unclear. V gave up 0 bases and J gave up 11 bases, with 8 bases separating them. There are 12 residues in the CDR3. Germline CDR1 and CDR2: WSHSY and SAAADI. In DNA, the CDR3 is TGCGCCAGCAGTGAGTCCACCCAGGCCCAGCATTTT. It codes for CASSESTQAQHF.

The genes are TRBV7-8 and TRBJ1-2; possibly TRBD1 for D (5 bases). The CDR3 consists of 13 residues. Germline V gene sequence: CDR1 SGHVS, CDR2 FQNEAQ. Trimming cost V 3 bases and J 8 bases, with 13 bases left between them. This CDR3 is CASSFAGGLGYTF. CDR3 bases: TGTGCCAGCAGCTTTGCCGGGGGGTTAGGCTACACCTTC. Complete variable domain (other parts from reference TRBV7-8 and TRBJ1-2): GAGVSQSPRYKVAKRGQDVALRCDPISGHVSLFWYQQALGQGPEFLTYFQNEAQLDKSGLPSDRFFAERPEGSVSTLKIQRTQQEDSAVYLCASSFAGGLGYTFGSGTRLTVV.

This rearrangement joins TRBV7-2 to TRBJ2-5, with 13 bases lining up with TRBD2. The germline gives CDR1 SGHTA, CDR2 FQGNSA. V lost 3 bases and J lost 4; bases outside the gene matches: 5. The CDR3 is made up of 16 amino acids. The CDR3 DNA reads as TGTGCCAGCAGCTTGGGACTAGCGGGGCCAGGAGAGACCCAGTACTTC. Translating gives CASSLGLAGPGETQYF.

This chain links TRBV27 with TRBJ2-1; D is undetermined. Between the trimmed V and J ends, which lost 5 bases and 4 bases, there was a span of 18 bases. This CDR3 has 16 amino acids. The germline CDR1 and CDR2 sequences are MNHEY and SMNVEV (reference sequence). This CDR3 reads CASSLKDGYSYNEQFF. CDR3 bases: TGTGCCAGCAGTCTCAAGGACGGATACAGTTACAATGAGCAGTTCTTC.